This T cell receptor beta chain derives from a study of blood T cell repertoires in COVID-19. Study summary: The United States, Italy and Spain supplied acute and convalescent COVID-19 samples. T cells, B-cell-depleted T cells, or PBMCs provided the cDNA or gDNA that served as material.

Germline CDR1 MGHDK, CDR2 SYGVNS. The V end lost 6 bases, the J end lost 8 bases, and 16 bases lay between the germline ends. The CDR3 has 13 amino acids. In the authors' workflow: Amplification of reference gene primers was used by the study to estimate nucleated cell counts. Clones were sequenced by immunoSEQ multiplex PCR, and TCRdb holds only the in-frame ones, with some missing. V and J calls and clone size are as listed in that table; D and trimming were resolved from the DNA. The profile shows about 260,000 clones, roughly 87% of them singletons. This TCR came from a woman between 50 and 59 years old who had recovered from COVID-19. The rearrangement joins TRBV25-1 to TRBJ1-2; D uncertain. Sequencing was carried out using peripheral blood. The CDR3, as DNA: TGTGCCAGCAGCGTCCGGTCGGGGATGGGCTACACCTTC. Its translation is CASSVRSGMGYTF.